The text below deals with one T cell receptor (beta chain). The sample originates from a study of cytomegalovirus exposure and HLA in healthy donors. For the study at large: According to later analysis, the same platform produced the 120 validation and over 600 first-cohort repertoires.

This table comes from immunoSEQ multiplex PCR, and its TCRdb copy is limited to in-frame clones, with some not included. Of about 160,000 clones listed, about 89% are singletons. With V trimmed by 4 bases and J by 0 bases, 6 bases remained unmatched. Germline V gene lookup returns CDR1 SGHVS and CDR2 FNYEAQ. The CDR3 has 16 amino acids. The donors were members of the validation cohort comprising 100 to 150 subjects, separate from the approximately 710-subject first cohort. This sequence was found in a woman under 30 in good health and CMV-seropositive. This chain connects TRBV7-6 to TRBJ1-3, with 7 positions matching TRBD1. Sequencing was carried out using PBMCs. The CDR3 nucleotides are TGTGCCAGCAGCTCCGGGACAGACGTCTCTGGAAACACCATATATTTT. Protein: CASSSGTDVSGNTIYF.